The 10 T cell receptor beta chains presented below share a single source sample, sequenced in a study of blood T cell repertoires in COVID-19. Clones were sequenced by immunoSEQ multiplex PCR, and TCRdb holds only the in-frame ones, with some missing. The sample has approximately 240,000 clones, 80% to 90% seen once. Sequencing was done on a sample of peripheral blood. The origin of the receptors is a woman aged 55 to 70 who had recovered from COVID-19.

The rearrangement links TRBV3-1 (or the pseudogene TRBV3-2) to TRBJ2-1; TRBD1 matches 7 bases. The CDR3 runs 13 residues. The ends lost 4 bases at V and 6 bases at J; junction bases unmatched: 3. The germline gives CDR1 LGHDT, CDR2 YNNKEL (reference sequence). The CDR3 region has the DNA TGTGCCAGCAGCCGGCAGGGGGTCAATGAGCAGTTCTTC. Translated, it gives CASSRQGVNEQFF.

This clone was picked up one time. This rearrangement joins TRBV27 to TRBJ1-6, with 8 bases aligning to TRBD1. The V and J ends lost 2 bases and 8 bases, in that order; junction bases with no gene match: 5. The CDR3 extends over 15 amino acids. Germline V gene lookup returns CDR1 MNHEY and CDR2 SMNVEV (reference sequence). The CDR3 nucleotides read TGTGCCAGCAGTTTACTCAGGGGGCGAGATTCACCCCTCCACTTT. This encodes CASSLLRGRDSPLHF.

The V gene is TRBV12-3 or TRBV12-4, the J gene TRBJ1-1; 7 bases are a match to TRBD1. This CDR3 is 11 amino acids long. V was pared by 6 bases and J by 11 bases, with 6 bases of the junction left unmatched. CDR3 region: CASSLTGTAFF. The CDR3 region has the DNA TGTGCCAGCAGCCTGACAGGGACGGCTTTCTTT.

The chain employs TRBV4-1 and TRBJ2-1, with 9 nucleotides matching TRBD2. V was clipped by 0 bases and J by 2 bases; unmatched bases: 8. This CDR3 has 18 amino acids. CDR1 MGHRA and CDR2 YSYEKL come from the germline V gene. The chain's CDR3 is CASSQEGGAGGTYNEQFF. The CDR3 nucleotides are TGCGCCAGCAGCCAAGAGGGGGGAGCGGGGGGAACCTACAATGAGCAGTTCTTC.

V and J are TRBV7-8 and TRBJ1-5, with a tentative D call TRBD1 (6 bases). The germline CDR1 and CDR2 sequences are SGHVS and FQNEAQ. The V and J ends lost 5 bases and 3 bases respectively, with 14 bases between them. This CDR3 comprises 15 residues. CDR3 residues: CASSTPTGLNQPQHF. CDR3 in DNA: TGTGCCAGCAGCACACCGACAGGCCTCAATCAGCCCCAGCATTTT.

This clone was seen only once. CDR3 amino acids: CASSYGTGSTDTQYF. In DNA form, the CDR3 reads TGTGCCAGCAGTTACGGGACAGGGTCCACAGATACGCAGTATTTT. The chain joins TRBV6-5 to TRBJ2-3; 9 positions match TRBD1. The germline V gene has CDR1 MNHEY and CDR2 SVGAGI. The J segment lost 2 bases and the V segment lost 2 bases, leaving 2 bases of the junction unmatched. CDR3 size: 15 residues.

The chain uses TRBV6-2 or TRBV6-3 and TRBJ2-1, with 11 bases matching TRBD2. Losses at the gene ends were 2 bases for V and 4 bases for J; bases not matched to a gene: 1. Per the germline V gene, CDR1 is MNHEY and CDR2 is SVGEGT. The CDR3 consists of 15 residues. CDR3 DNA: TGTGCCAGCAGTTACGGGACTAGCGGATACAATGAGCAGTTCTTC. It codes for CASSYGTSGYNEQFF.

The rearrangement joins TRBV7-8 to TRBJ2-1; 10 bases align to TRBD2. V was clipped by 6 bases and J by 4 bases; unmatched bases: 9. Germline CDR1 is SGHVS and CDR2 is FQNEAQ. The CDR3 extends over 16 amino acids. CDR3 amino acids: CASRPIAGGRYNEQFF. CDR3 coding DNA: TGTGCCAGCAGACCTATAGCGGGGGGAAGGTACAATGAGCAGTTCTTC. Full variable domain (missing parts from reference TRBV7-8 and TRBJ2-1): GAGVSQSPRYKVAKRGQDVALRCDPISGHVSLFWYQQALGQGPEFLTYFQNEAQLDKSGLPSDRFFAERPEGSVSTLKIQRTQQEDSAVYLCASRPIAGGRYNEQFFGPGTRLTVL.

The chain links TRBV12-3 or TRBV12-4 to TRBJ1-1; 7 nucleotides match TRBD1. With V trimmed by 6 bases and J by 7 bases, 8 bases remained unmatched. The CDR3 sequence is 13 residues long. The CDR3 spells CASRRTGGGEAFF. The CDR3 DNA follows: TGTGCCAGCAGGCGGACAGGTGGAGGTGAAGCTTTCTTT.

This chain uses TRBV6-5 with TRBJ1-2; the match to TRBD1 covers 8 bases. CDR3 size: 14 residues. Germline values: CDR1 MNHEY, CDR2 SVGAGI. Trimming cost V 3 bases and J 8 bases; bases outside gene matches: 8. The CDR3 loop reads CASSYLGQGFGYTF. CDR3 nucleotides: TGTGCCAGCAGTTATTTAGGACAGGGTTTCGGCTACACCTTC.